This note documents a single TCR beta chain sequence. Its antigen is not identified. These data come from a study of cytomegalovirus exposure and HLA in healthy donors. V was pared by 3 bases and J by 5 bases, with 13 bases of the junction left unmatched. The CDR3 is 18 amino acids. Germline V gene data show CDR1 as SGHTA and CDR2 as FQGNSA. This PCR relied on a set of 60 Vbeta primers and 13 Jbeta primers. Only in-frame clones appear in the TCRdb table, and some are missing; sequencing was by immunoSEQ multiplex PCR. The sample holds some 140,000 clones. General study points: A later analysis linked a missense variant in DCLRE1C to the trimming of TCR beta V and J genes.

The sample consisted of PBMCs. This clonotype was sampled from a woman in her sixties or seventies in good health and CMV-seronegative. The V and J genes are TRBV7-2 and TRBJ2-5; 12 nucleotides match TRBD2. Here the CDR3 reads CASSFTYASGGAGETQYF. As DNA, the CDR3 is TGTGCCAGCAGCTTTACCTATGCTAGCGGGGGGGCCGGGGAGACCCAGTACTTC.